This TCR beta chain is from a study of T-cell reconstitution after alpha-beta-depleted transplantation in children. Study results and limitations: Surviving recipient T cells and thymic progenitors underlay high day-60 TCRbeta diversity in some patients. Approximately two months post-transplant, alpha-beta T cells reportedly originated from several hundred expanded graft clones. T-cell counts and diversity at one year following transplant were attributed mainly to newly produced T cells.

This clonotype was picked up a small number of times. Its target is unknown. The V gene lost 0 bases and the J gene lost 4 bases, with 7 bases spanning the gap. This CDR3 is built from 13 residues. From germline, CDR1 is GTSNPN and CDR2 SVGIG (reference sequence). Molecular barcoding with unique molecular identifiers was used for the TCRbeta library. One entry per CDR3 protein results from TCRdb running MiXCR on the PCR reads. The sample includes some 110,000 distinct CDR3 sequences, 10% to 13% of them seen just once. The sample here was PBMCs, taken before TCRalphabeta/CD19-depleted stem cell transplant. The rearrangement uses TRBV30 and TRBJ2-1; TRBD1 is a possible D gene (5 bases). The sequence derives from a boy younger than 10 with acute lymphoblastic leukemia, due to receive a stem cell transplant. For the CDR3, the DNA is TGTGCCTGGAGTGTAGGGGATTACAATGAGCAGTTCTTC. Its translation: CAWSVGDYNEQFF.